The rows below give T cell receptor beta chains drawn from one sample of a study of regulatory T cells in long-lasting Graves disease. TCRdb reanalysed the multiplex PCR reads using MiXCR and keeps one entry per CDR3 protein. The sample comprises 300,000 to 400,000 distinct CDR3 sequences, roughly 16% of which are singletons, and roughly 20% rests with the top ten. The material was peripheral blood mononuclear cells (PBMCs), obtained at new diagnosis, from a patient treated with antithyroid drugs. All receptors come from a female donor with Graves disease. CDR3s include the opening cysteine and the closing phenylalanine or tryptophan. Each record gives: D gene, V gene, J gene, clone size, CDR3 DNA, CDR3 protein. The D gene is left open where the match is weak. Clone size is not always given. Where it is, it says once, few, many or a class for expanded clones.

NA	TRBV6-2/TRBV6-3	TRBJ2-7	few	TGTGCCAGCAGTTCCGGGGCCAAGATATATGAGCAGTACTTC	CASSSGAKIYEQYF
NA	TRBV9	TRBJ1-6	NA	TGTGCCAGCAAAGGACAGTCAAATTCACCCCTCCACTTT	CASKGQSNSPLHF
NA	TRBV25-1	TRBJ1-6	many	TGTGCCAGCAGTGTACCGGGACGGAATTCACCCCTCCACTTT	CASSVPGRNSPLHF
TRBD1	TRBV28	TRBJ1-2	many	TGTGCCAGCAGTTCCGGACAGGGGTTTTTCGAAGGCTACACCTTC	CASSSGQGFFEGYTF
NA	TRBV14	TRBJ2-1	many	TGTGCCAGCAGCCAAGGTGCCGGGACGCAGCCCCAACACAATGAGCAGTTCTTC	CASSQGAGTQPQHNEQFF
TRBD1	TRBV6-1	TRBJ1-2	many	TGTGCCAGCAGTCCCCGGGGACAGACCTCCTATGGCTACACCTTC	CASSPRGQTSYGYTF
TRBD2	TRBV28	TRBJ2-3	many	TGTGCCAGCAGTACGGGGGGGGAGGGCCTCGAGGATACGCAGTATTTT	CASSTGGEGLEDTQYF
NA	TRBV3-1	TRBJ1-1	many	TGTGCCAGCAGCCAAGAGGGGGGTGAAGCTTTCTTT	CASSQEGGEAFF
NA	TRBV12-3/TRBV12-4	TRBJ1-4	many	TGTGCCAGCACCCCGAGCGGATTCAATGAAAAACTGTTTTTT	CASTPSGFNEKLFF
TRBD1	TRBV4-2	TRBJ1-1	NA	TGTGCCAGCAGCCCTCCGCGGGACAGATACACTGAAGCTTTCTTT	CASSPPRDRYTEAFF
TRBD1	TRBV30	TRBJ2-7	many	TGTGCCTGGAGTGAGGGACAGGGCTACGAGCAGTACTTC	CAWSEGQGYEQYF